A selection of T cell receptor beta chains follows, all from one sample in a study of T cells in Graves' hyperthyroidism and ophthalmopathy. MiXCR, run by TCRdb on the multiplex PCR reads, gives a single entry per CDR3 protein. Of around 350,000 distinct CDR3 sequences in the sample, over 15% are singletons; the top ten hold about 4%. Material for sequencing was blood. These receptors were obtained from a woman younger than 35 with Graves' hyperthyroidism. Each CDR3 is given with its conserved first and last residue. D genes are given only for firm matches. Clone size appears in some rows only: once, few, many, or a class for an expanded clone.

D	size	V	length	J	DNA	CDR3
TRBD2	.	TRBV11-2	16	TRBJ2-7	TGTGCCAGCAGCTTAATAGCGGGGGTCCGCACCGTCGAGCAGTACTTC	CASSLIAGVRTVEQYF
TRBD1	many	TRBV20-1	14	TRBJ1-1	TGCAGTGCAAGGACAGGGGGATATAACACTGAAGCTTTCTTT	CSARTGGYNTEAFF
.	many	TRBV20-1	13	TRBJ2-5	TGCAGTGCTAGAGGAGGTTCCGGGGAGACCCAGTACTTC	CSARGGSGETQYF
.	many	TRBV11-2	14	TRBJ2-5	TGTGCCAGCAGCTTAGGCGGCGGGGCCGGGACCCAGTACTTC	CASSLGGGAGTQYF
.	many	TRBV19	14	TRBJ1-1	TGTGCCAGTAGTACCCCCGGGAGAACCACTGAAGCTTTCTTT	CASSTPGRTTEAFF
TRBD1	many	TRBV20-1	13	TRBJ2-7	TGCAGTGCCGGGACAGGGAGCTCCTACGAGCAGTACTTC	CSAGTGSSYEQYF
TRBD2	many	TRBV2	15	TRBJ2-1	TGTGCCAGCAGTGAAACGGGGGGGGATTTTAATGAGCAGTTCTTC	CASSETGGDFNEQFF
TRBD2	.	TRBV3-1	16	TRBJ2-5	TGTGCCAGCAGCCACACTTTTCCCGGGAGGCAAGAGACCCAGTACTTC	CASSHTFPGRQETQYF
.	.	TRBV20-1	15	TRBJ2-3	TGCAGTGCTAGAGATACGGTGGGGCAGGGAGATACGCAGTATTTT	CSARDTVGQGDTQYF
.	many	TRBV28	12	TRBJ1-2	TGTGCCAGCACCCGGACAGAGAATGGCTACACCTTC	CASTRTENGYTF
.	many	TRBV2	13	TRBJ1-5	TGTGCCAGTTCAGGACAGAGCAATCAGCCCCAGCATTTT	CASSGQSNQPQHF
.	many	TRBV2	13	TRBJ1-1	TGTGCCAGCTCTGAACGGACCAACACTGAAGCTTTCTTT	CASSERTNTEAFF
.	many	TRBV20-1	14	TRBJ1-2	TGCAGTGCTATCCATCCGACAGCTAACTATGGCTACACCTTC	CSAIHPTANYGYTF
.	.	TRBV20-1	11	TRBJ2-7	TGCAGTGCTCTGACAGCTTACGAGCAGTACTTC	CSALTAYEQYF
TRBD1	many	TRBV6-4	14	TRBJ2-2	TGTGCCAGCAGTGAACAGGGGGCCACCGGGGAGCTGTTTTTT	CASSEQGATGELFF
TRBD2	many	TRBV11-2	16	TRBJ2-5	TGTGCCAGCAGCGTCCGGGAGGGGGGGATCCAAGAGACCCAGTACTTC	CASSVREGGIQETQYF
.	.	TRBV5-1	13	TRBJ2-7	TGCGCCAGCAGAAAAGATCCTTCCTACGAGCAGTACTTC	CASRKDPSYEQYF
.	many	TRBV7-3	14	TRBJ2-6	TGTGCCAGCAGCTTAATGGGTTCTTCCAACGTCCTGACTTTC	CASSLMGSSNVLTF
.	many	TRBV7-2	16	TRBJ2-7	TGTGCCAGCAGCCACCAGGGCAGAGGGGGGGTCCACGAGCAGTACTTC	CASSHQGRGGVHEQYF
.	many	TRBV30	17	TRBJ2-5	TGTGCCTGGAGTGGTTGGGCCGGCGTAATCCACCAAGAGACCCAGTACTTC	CAWSGWAGVIHQETQYF
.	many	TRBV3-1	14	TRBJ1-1	TGTGCCAGCAGCCAAGTATCCAGAGGGGAGGAAGCTTTCTTT	CASSQVSRGEEAFF
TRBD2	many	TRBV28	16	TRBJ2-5	TGTGCCAGCAGTTTGAGTGGCGGGGGGCAGCAAGAGACCCAGTACTTC	CASSLSGGGQQETQYF
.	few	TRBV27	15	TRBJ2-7	TGTGCCAGCAGTTTATCCCCGGACGATTCCTACGAGCAGTACTTC	CASSLSPDDSYEQYF
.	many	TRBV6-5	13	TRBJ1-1	TGTGCCAGCAGTTACTCATCGGGGCTCGGAGCTTTCTTT	CASSYSSGLGAFF
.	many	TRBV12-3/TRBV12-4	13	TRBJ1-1	TGTGCCAGCAGTTTAGCTGGGGGGGGGAAAGCTTTCTTT	CASSLAGGGKAFF
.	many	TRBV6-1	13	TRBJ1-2	TGTGCCAGCAGTGAAGCCCACGTACCTGGCTACACCTTC	CASSEAHVPGYTF
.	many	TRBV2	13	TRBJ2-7	TGTGCCAGCAGTGAGGACGCCTCCTACGAGCAGTACTTC	CASSEDASYEQYF
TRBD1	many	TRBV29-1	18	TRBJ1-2	TGCAGCGTTGAAGATCTCCGGGACAGGGGGCAAGCTAACTATGGCTACACCTTC	CSVEDLRDRGQANYGYTF